Listed below are T cell receptor beta chains from one sample, sequenced in a study of shared clonotypes between healthy human individuals. The assay was immunoSEQ multiplex PCR, and TCRdb's table has in-frame clones only and misses some. The sample has fewer than 3 million clones; around 93% are singletons. Input material: naive CD4+ T cells from PBMCs. These receptors all come from a man aged 18 to 35 in good health. Some clones in this sample may be carry-over from other donors' samples. Both conserved end residues are part of each CDR3. Each record gives: CDR3 length, V gene, J gene, clone size, D gene, CDR3 DNA, CDR3 protein. A D gene is named only where the DNA matches it firmly. A clone size is listed for some rows: how often the clone was seen (once, few, many), or a class if it is expanded.

cdr3_length: 18; v_call: TRBV5-1; j_call: TRBJ2-5; clone_size: .; d_call: TRBD2; cdr3_nt: TGCGCCAGCAGCTTGAACAGGGGATTAGCGGGAGCGCAAGAGACCCAGTACTTC; cdr3_aa: CASSLNRGLAGAQETQYF
cdr3_length: 11; v_call: TRBV29-1; j_call: TRBJ1-1; clone_size: .; d_call: .; cdr3_nt: TGCAGCGCAGGAAGGGGAGTTGAAGCTTTCTTT; cdr3_aa: CSAGRGVEAFF
cdr3_length: 16; v_call: TRBV10-3; j_call: TRBJ2-1; clone_size: once; d_call: TRBD2; cdr3_nt: TGTGCCATTCTCCAAGGACTAGCGGGAGGGCCCGATGAGCAGTTCTTC; cdr3_aa: CAILQGLAGGPDEQFF
cdr3_length: 16; v_call: TRBV9; j_call: TRBJ2-1; clone_size: .; d_call: TRBD1; cdr3_nt: TGTGCCAGCAGCGTTTTCGGACAGGGGGCTGTATGGGAGCAGTTCTTC; cdr3_aa: CASSVFGQGAVWEQFF
cdr3_length: 16; v_call: TRBV11-3; j_call: TRBJ2-1; clone_size: .; d_call: TRBD2; cdr3_nt: TGTGCCAGCAGCTCCCAGACTAGCGGGAGGGTGAATGAGCAGTTCTTC; cdr3_aa: CASSSQTSGRVNEQFF
cdr3_length: 15; v_call: TRBV7-9; j_call: TRBJ1-5; clone_size: .; d_call: .; cdr3_nt: TGTGCCAGCAGCTTAGAGGGGGGTTTAAATCAGCCCCAGCATTTT; cdr3_aa: CASSLEGGLNQPQHF
cdr3_length: 14; v_call: TRBV5-1; j_call: TRBJ2-7; clone_size: .; d_call: .; cdr3_nt: TGCGCCAGCACTCTGGGGGCAGGCGTGGGGGAGCAGTACTTC; cdr3_aa: CASTLGAGVGEQYF
cdr3_length: 15; v_call: TRBV4-3; j_call: TRBJ2-7; clone_size: .; d_call: TRBD2; cdr3_nt: TGCGCCAGCAGCCTCTACCCCCTTAGGGGAGGGGAGCAGTACTTC; cdr3_aa: CASSLYPLRGGEQYF
cdr3_length: 17; v_call: TRBV7-9; j_call: TRBJ2-1; clone_size: once; d_call: .; cdr3_nt: TGTGCCAGCAGCCACCCATCAATGTTTGACAGCCACAATGAGCAGTTCTTC; cdr3_aa: CASSHPSMFDSHNEQFF
cdr3_length: 13; v_call: TRBV28; j_call: TRBJ2-1; clone_size: .; d_call: .; cdr3_nt: TGTGCCAGCACGTCGGGGATCTACAATGAGCAGTTCTTC; cdr3_aa: CASTSGIYNEQFF
cdr3_length: 18; v_call: TRBV27; j_call: TRBJ2-1; clone_size: .; d_call: TRBD1; cdr3_nt: TGTGCCAGCAGTAAACTGCCTGGACAGGGCAGCTCCTACAATGAGCAGTTCTTC; cdr3_aa: CASSKLPGQGSSYNEQFF
cdr3_length: 13; v_call: TRBV10-3; j_call: TRBJ2-7; clone_size: .; d_call: .; cdr3_nt: TGTGCCATCAAGACAGCGGCTAAAAGCGAGCAGTACTTC; cdr3_aa: CAIKTAAKSEQYF
cdr3_length: 13; v_call: TRBV12-5; j_call: TRBJ1-5; clone_size: .; d_call: .; cdr3_nt: TGTGCTAGTGGTTCAGATTGGGATCAGCCCCAGCATTTT; cdr3_aa: CASGSDWDQPQHF
cdr3_length: 14; v_call: TRBV5-1; j_call: TRBJ2-1; clone_size: .; d_call: TRBD1; cdr3_nt: TGCGCCAGCAGCTTGGGAACAGGGGCGCGAGAGCAGTTCTTC; cdr3_aa: CASSLGTGAREQFF
cdr3_length: 15; v_call: TRBV28; j_call: TRBJ2-7; clone_size: .; d_call: .; cdr3_nt: TGTGCCAGCAGTGTCTACCCTGGGGGCTCCTACGAGCAGTACTTC; cdr3_aa: CASSVYPGGSYEQYF
cdr3_length: 13; v_call: TRBV28; j_call: TRBJ1-1; clone_size: .; d_call: TRBD1; cdr3_nt: TGTGCCAGCGCCAGGGGGGGGACCACTGAAGCTTTCTTT; cdr3_aa: CASARGGTTEAFF
cdr3_length: 15; v_call: TRBV28; j_call: TRBJ2-5; clone_size: .; d_call: .; cdr3_nt: TGTGCCAGCACCGACGGGGACCGCGCGAAAGAGACCCAGTACTTC; cdr3_aa: CASTDGDRAKETQYF
cdr3_length: 12; v_call: TRBV2; j_call: TRBJ1-1; clone_size: .; d_call: .; cdr3_nt: TGTGCCAGCAGTGATGAGAAGGGTGGAGCTTTCTTT; cdr3_aa: CASSDEKGGAFF
cdr3_length: 16; v_call: TRBV6-5; j_call: TRBJ2-7; clone_size: once; d_call: TRBD2; cdr3_nt: TGTGCCAGCAGTTCGCCGGGACTAGCGAAACCCTACGAGCAGTACTTC; cdr3_aa: CASSSPGLAKPYEQYF
cdr3_length: 14; v_call: TRBV7-2; j_call: TRBJ2-1; clone_size: .; d_call: TRBD1; cdr3_nt: TGTGCCAGCAGCCCCGGGACAGGATACAATGAGCAGTTCTTC; cdr3_aa: CASSPGTGYNEQFF
cdr3_length: 11; v_call: TRBV30; j_call: TRBJ2-5; clone_size: .; d_call: .; cdr3_nt: TGTGCCTGGAGGTCGATGGAGACCCAGTACTTC; cdr3_aa: CAWRSMETQYF
cdr3_length: 14; v_call: TRBV5-1; j_call: TRBJ2-3; clone_size: .; d_call: TRBD1; cdr3_nt: TGCGCCAGCAGCCTGGGGACAGGGGCAGATACGCAGTATTTT; cdr3_aa: CASSLGTGADTQYF